Following are 10 T cell receptor beta chains from one sample sequenced in a study of T cells after yellow fever vaccination. TCRdb fed the 5' RACE reads into MiXCR, producing one record per CDR3 protein. The top ten clones hold about 18% of a sample with roughly 300,000 distinct CDR3 sequences, around 7.3% of them seen once. The sequencing here drew on PBMCs, taken roughly 47 days after the first yellow fever vaccination. Every receptor here comes from a man younger than 35 who received the YFV17D yellow fever vaccine.

This clonotype appeared many times. This CDR3 is CASSLAGGHNEQFF. The CDR3 coding sequence is TGTGCCAGCAGCTTAGCGGGGGGTCACAATGAGCAGTTCTTC. This rearrangement joins TRBV7-9 to TRBJ2-1; maybe TRBD2 (6 bases). The V gene lost 0 bases and the J gene lost 5 bases, with 8 bases spanning the gap. The CDR3 covers 14 residues. Germline CDR1 and CDR2: SEHNR and FQNEAQ (reference sequence).

The V gene is TRBV7-6, the J gene TRBJ2-3, with 8 positions matching TRBD2. Trimming took 1 base from V and 1 from J; bases not matched to a gene: 10. The CDR3 is made up of 18 amino acids. CDR1 SGHVS and CDR2 FNYEAQ come from the germline V gene. The CDR3 reads CASSLGASGHRGTDTQYF. CDR3 nucleotides: TGTGCCAGCAGCTTAGGTGCTAGCGGGCATAGGGGCACAGATACGCAGTATTTT.

This clonotype showed up just a few times. The V gene is TRBV4-2, the J gene TRBJ2-1; possible D gene TRBD2, 5 bases. CDR3 length equals 13 residues. Per germline, CDR1 LGHNA and CDR2 YNFKEQ. Trimming stripped 1 base from V and 12 bases from J, with 13 bases between. The CDR3 spells CASSQGPSPPQFF. The CDR3 DNA reads TGTGCCAGCAGCCAAGGTCCTAGCCCCCCGCAGTTCTTC.

Of note for this clonotype: Germline is not matched at one junction end, which may reflect a read error. This chain uses TRBV23-1 with TRBJ2-1; D gene uncertain. TRBV23-1 is an ORF for which the function is uncertain. The CDR3 is 13 residues long. CDR3 protein: CASRQAPSNEQFF. The CDR3 DNA reads as TGCGCCAGCCGTCAAGCCCCGTCGAATGAGCAGTTCTTC.

In this sample, this clonotype turned up a few times. V usage is TRBV19 and J usage is TRBJ2-3; D remains unclear. CDR1 LNHDA and CDR2 SQIVND come from the germline V gene (reference sequence). This CDR3 comprises 16 residues. The germline V and J ends were trimmed by 5 bases and 0 bases, with 15 bases remaining between them. The CDR3, as DNA: TGTGCCAGTAGTCCGCGGACCAACCCTAGCACAGATACGCAGTATTTT. Translation: CASSPRTNPSTDTQYF.

This rearrangement joins TRBV7-3 to TRBJ2-2, with D perhaps being TRBD1 or TRBD2 (6 bases each). V was pared by 4 bases and J by 5 bases, with 17 bases between. The CDR3 has 16 residues. Germline values: CDR1 SGHTA, CDR2 FQGTGA. CDR3 DNA sequence: TGTGCCAGCAGCTCCTGGACAGTGGGAGGTACCGGGGAGCTGTTTTTT. This sequence encodes CASSSWTVGGTGELFF.

The chain has TRBV6-6 and TRBJ2-7, with 8 bases fitting TRBD2. The CDR3 totals 13 residues. The germline gives CDR1 MNHNY, CDR2 SVGAGI (reference sequence). V lost 7 bases, J lost 6 bases, and 8 bases stayed unmatched. This CDR3 reads CASTPGGGTEQYF. CDR3 nucleotide sequence: TGTGCCAGCACTCCGGGAGGGGGGACCGAGCAGTACTTC.

This chain joins TRBV5-1 and TRBJ1-5, with D hard to call. V shed 5 bases and J shed 4 bases, with 16 bases lying between them. From germline, CDR1 is SGHRS and CDR2 YFSETQ. This CDR3 region has 15 residues. The CDR3, as DNA: TGCGCCAGCAGTCGGACTCCAGCGCCTAATCAGCCCCAGCATTTT. Residues: CASSRTPAPNQPQHF.

This clonotype was seen a handful of times. This chain links TRBV28 with TRBJ1-1; D call uncertain. The germline V gene has CDR1 MDHEN and CDR2 SYDVKM. The CDR3 is 16 residues long. V was cut by 4 bases and J by 4 bases, with 19 bases left in between. Here the CDR3 DNA reads TGTGCCAGCAGTTCCCGACTTCACCCGGGTGGCACTGAAGCTTTCTTT. Protein sequence: CASSSRLHPGGTEAFF.

Points on this clonotype: Germline and junction disagree at one end, which may indicate a read error. The DNA for the CDR3 is TGCGCCAGCAGCCCAGGACGGTCTTTCTACGAGCGGTACTTC. This gives the protein CASSPGRSFYERYF. This chain links TRBV5-1 with TRBJ2-7; no definite D call. The CDR3 contains 14 residues. Per germline, CDR1 SGHRS and CDR2 YFSETQ.